The TCR beta chain under discussion was sequenced for a study of OX40 agonist ivuxolimab in advanced cancers. The assay was immunoSEQ multiplex PCR, and TCRdb's table has in-frame clones only and misses some. The sample carries 69,000 or so clones, more than 75% recorded once. This TCR was sampled from an adult with an advanced solid tumor such as melanoma, head and neck, liver or kidney cancer. The material sequenced was CD4+ or CD8+ T cells sorted from blood, taken in a trial of the OX40 agonist ivuxolimab.

CDR3 in DNA: TGCGCCAGCAGCCAAGAACGGACCCACCGAGGGGTATATGGCTACACCTTC. Protein product: CASSQERTHRGVYGYTF. The chain joins TRBV4-3 to TRBJ1-2; tentative D call: TRBD1 (5 bases). Trimming cost V 0 bases and J 5 bases, with 19 bases left between them. From germline, CDR1 is LGHNA and CDR2 YSLEER. This CDR3 contains 17 residues.